This T cell receptor (beta chain) was found in a study of beta chain features in type 1 diabetes (dated by TCRdb to between 2017 and 2018). In the study overall: Patients and healthy donors did not differ in mean age, gender distribution, total cell number or subset yield. Regulatory and stem cell-like memory subsets were isolated from only 8 patients and roughly 8 healthy donors, whereas naive and central memory subsets came from all 30 or so donors. A total of 85 million to 110 million sorted cells were examined across all samples, and RNA yield correlated strongly with the number of cells per subset. In the study, TCRB repertoires of sorted circulating CD4+ T cell subsets from recently diagnosed type 1 diabetes patients were compared with those of matched healthy donors. General conclusions and limits of the study: In all four CD4+ subsets, TCRB CDR3 length was moderately but significantly shorter in type 1 diabetes patients. Naive, central memory and regulatory TCRB repertoires appeared to be more alike among patients than among healthy donors. Shorter templates might be favored by PCR, yet because patient and control samples were amplified and corrected together, any such skew would affect both groups equally. Sequencing cDNA rather than genomic DNA could over-represent highly expressing activated cells, although activation and CD3 levels did not differ between groups. Patients with type 1 diabetes made fewer insertions and deleted more nucleotides at VDJ recombination sites, implying thymic rearrangement abnormalities. HLA sub-analyses involved small numbers of individuals, so any influence of HLA type on TCRB rearrangement remained unresolved.

Comment on this clone: Its antigen is not yet known. No base qualities exist here, and no much larger clone lies one base off it.

All of the isolated RNA was reverse transcribed with the High Capacity cDNA Reverse Transcription Kit, so expressed TCRB transcripts were sequenced. Deep immunoSEQ sequencing was performed on naive, central memory and regulatory T cell samples, with an average of about 3.6 million total reads per sample. Sorted cells were lysed in RLT buffer, and RNA was extracted using DNase-treated RNeasy Micro or Mini kits according to cell number. Each cell subset was processed on its own to prevent cross-contamination, while patient and healthy donor samples were processed together. The immunoSEQ multiplex PCR was used to amplify TCRB sequences from cDNA, generating 87-bp fragments that spanned the CDR3 region. Sequencing of the amplicons was done on the Illumina HiSeq platform. The study's processing was this. PCR bias was corrected computationally using synthetic template baselines, and reads within Hamming distance 2 were collapsed, with unmergeable singletons discarded. By aligning reads against IMGT, V, D and J genes, CDR3 length, and insertions or deletions at six rearrangement sites were assigned. Clonotype counts were normalized to sorted cell number within each subset before computing true diversity and Gini coefficients with the tcR R package. Repertoire sharing was quantified using the overlap coefficient calculated on TCRB nucleotide sequences. TCRdb holds this immuneACCESS table with in-frame rearrangements only. Some clones are missing; in checked studies, unresolved V genes explain under half, and the rest has no known cause. That table is the source of V, J and clone size, and D and trimming were worked out from the DNA. In all, the sample holds 120,000 or so clones, and roughly 17% of those were seen once. The ten most abundant clones make up 2.6% of the sample.

A single peripheral blood draw of approximately 110 mL on average was collected from each donor into heparinised tubes. A BD FACSAria II and a panel including CD45RO, CCR7, CD25, CD127, CD95 and CD27 were used to sort naive, central memory, regulatory and stem cell-like memory CD4+ T cells. Every sorted population had a purity above 98%. PBMCs were isolated immediately by Lymphoprep density gradient centrifugation and stained directly without culture. So that batch effects would be minimized, each experiment stained and sorted samples in pairs, pairing one healthy donor with one patient. The CDR3 measures 16 amino acids from cysteine to phenylalanine. Only the CDR3 portion is preserved as DNA: 48 bases, with reading frame beginning at the first base. V trim: 4 bases; J trim: 5 bases; unmatched bases: 11. Per the germline V gene, MDHEN is the CDR1 and SYDVKM is the CDR2.

The chain is assembled from TRBV28 and TRBJ2-7, with TRBD2 matching 10 junction bases. The sequenced sample was central memory CD4+ T cells from blood. The sequence was obtained from a man between 18 and 29 years old with type 1 diabetes. The nucleotide sequence is given as TGTGCCAGCAGTTCCCGGGCTAGCGGGAGAAGGAACGAGCAGTACTTC. The resulting protein is CASSSRASGRRNEQYF. Joined to the reference TRBV28 and TRBJ2-7 proteins, this CDR3 gives the full variable domain: DVKVTQSSRYLVKRTGEKVFLECVQDMDHENMFWYRQDPGLGLRLIYFSYDVKMKEKGDIPEGYSVSREKKERFSLILESASTNQTSMYLCASSSRASGRRNEQYFGPGTRLTVT.